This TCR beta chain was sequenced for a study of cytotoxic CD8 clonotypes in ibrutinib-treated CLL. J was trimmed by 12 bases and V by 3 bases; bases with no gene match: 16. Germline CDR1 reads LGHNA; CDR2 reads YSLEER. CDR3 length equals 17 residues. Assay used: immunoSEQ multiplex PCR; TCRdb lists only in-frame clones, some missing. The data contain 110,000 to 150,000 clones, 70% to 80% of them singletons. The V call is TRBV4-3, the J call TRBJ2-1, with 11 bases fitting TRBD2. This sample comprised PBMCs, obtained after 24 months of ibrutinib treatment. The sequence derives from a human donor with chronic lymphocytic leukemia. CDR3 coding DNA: TGCGCCAGCAGCCATACTCCCGACGGGCTAGCGGGAGGTCGGCAGTTCTTC. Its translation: CASSHTPDGLAGGRQFF.